This T cell receptor (beta chain) is drawn from a study of blood T cells in healthy people across ages. This clonotype was observed a single time. Together with a sample-barcoded 5' primer, a J-beta primer mix was included in a second PCR lasting about 7 to 11 cycles. Every cDNA was tagged by a template-switch adaptor with 12 random nucleotides. Each CDR3 protein gets one entry after TCRdb re-called the 5' RACE reads with MiXCR. The data contain 1.2 million to 1.5 million distinct CDR3 sequences, around 39% of them singletons. This CDR3 has 17 residues. In germline, CDR1 is SGHKS, CDR2 YYEKEE (reference sequence). V lost 1 base and J lost 1, with 14 bases in between.

Specimen: blood. The chain links TRBV5-5 to TRBJ2-2, with D tentatively TRBD1 (6 bases). The clonotype was recovered from a woman aged 18-29 years in good health. CDR3 DNA sequence: TGTGCCAGCAGCTTGCGGGACACCAAATTGAACACCGGGGAGCTGTTTTTT. It is translated as CASSLRDTKLNTGELFF. Combining the CDR3 with reference TRBV5-5 and TRBJ2-2 gives the whole variable domain DAGVTQSPTHLIKTRGQQVTLRCSPISGHKSVSWYQQVLGQGPQFIFQYYEKEERGRGNFPDRFSARQFPNYSSELNVNALLLGDSALYLCASSLRDTKLNTGELFFGEGSRLTVL.